Described below is a single T cell receptor beta chain sequence and its context. What it binds is unknown. This sample was included in a study of shared clonotypes between healthy human individuals. Study conclusions and caveats: Rarefaction revealed incomplete sorted-subset sequencing despite large depth.

Genomic DNA per cell subset filled all wells of several immunoSEQ plates. When replicate PCRs were run on sorted subsets, they used 200 ng DNA, some 33,000 T cell genomes. TCRdb's copy holds only in-frame clones and misses some; the assay was immunoSEQ multiplex PCR. This table holds some 2.4 million clones, 93% found once. Trimming removed 1 base from V and 8 bases from J, with 21 bases in between. Germline V gene data show CDR1 as MNHEY and CDR2 as SMNVEV (reference sequence). This CDR3 has 18 residues. The chain employs TRBV27 and TRBJ1-6; D is unclear. This TCR was sampled from a man younger than 35 in good health. Some clones in this sample may be carry-over from other donors' samples. The sample consisted of naive CD4+ T cells from PBMCs. Subset in this sample: CD45RA+ positively selected. CDR3 bases: TGTGCCAGCAGTTTATTAGGCCGGCGGAGAGATTCAGATTCACCCCTCCACTTT. It specifies CASSLLGRRRDSDSPLHF.